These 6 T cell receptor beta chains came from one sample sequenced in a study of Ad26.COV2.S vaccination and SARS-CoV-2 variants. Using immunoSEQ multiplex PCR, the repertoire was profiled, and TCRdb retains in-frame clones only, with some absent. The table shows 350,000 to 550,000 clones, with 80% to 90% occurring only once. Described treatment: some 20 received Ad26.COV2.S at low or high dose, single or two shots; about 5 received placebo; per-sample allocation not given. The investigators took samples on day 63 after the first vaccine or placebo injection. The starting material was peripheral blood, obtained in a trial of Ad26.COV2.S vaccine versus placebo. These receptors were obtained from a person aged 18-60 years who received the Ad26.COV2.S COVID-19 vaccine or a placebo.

The CDR3 is CASANPGISSYNEQFF. For the CDR3, the DNA is TGCGCCAGCGCCAATCCCGGGATATCCTCCTACAATGAGCAGTTCTTC. The chain couples TRBV5-1 to TRBJ2-1; D is possibly TRBD2 (5 bases). V lost 7 bases and J 0 bases, leaving 17 bases between the germline ends. In germline, CDR1 is SGHRS, CDR2 YFSETQ. This CDR3 is built from 16 residues. Full variable domain (remainder filled in from reference TRBV5-1 and TRBJ2-1): KAGVTQTPRYLIKTRGQQVTLSCSPISGHRSVSWYQQTPGQGLQFLFEYFSETQRNKGNFPGRFSGRQFSNSRSEMNVSTLELGDSALYLCASANPGISSYNEQFFGPGTRLTVL.

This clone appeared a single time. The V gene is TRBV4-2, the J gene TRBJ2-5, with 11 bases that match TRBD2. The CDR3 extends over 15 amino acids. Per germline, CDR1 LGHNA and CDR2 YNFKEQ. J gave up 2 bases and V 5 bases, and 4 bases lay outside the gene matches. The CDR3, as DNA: TGTGCCAGCAGCAGCAGACTAGCGGGGCAAGAGACCCAGTACTTC. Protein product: CASSSRLAGQETQYF.

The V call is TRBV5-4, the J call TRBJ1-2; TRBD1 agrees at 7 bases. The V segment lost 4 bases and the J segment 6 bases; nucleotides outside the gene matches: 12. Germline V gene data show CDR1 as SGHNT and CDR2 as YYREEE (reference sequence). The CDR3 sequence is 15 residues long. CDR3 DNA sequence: TGTGCCAGCAGCCTCAGAAAGGGGGCAATCGATGGCTACACCTTC. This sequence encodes CASSLRKGAIDGYTF. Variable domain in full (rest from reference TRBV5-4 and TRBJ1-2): ETGVTQSPTHLIKTRGQQVTLRCSSQSGHNTVSWYQQALGQGPQFIFQYYREEENGRGNFPPRFSGLQFPNYSSELNVNALELDDSALYLCASSLRKGAIDGYTFGSGTRLTVV.

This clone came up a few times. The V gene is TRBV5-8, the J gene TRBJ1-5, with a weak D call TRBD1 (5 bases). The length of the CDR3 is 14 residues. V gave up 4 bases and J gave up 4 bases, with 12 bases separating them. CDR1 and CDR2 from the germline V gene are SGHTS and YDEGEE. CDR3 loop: CASSTGLGNQPQHF. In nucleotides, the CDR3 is TGTGCCAGCAGCACGGGACTGGGGAATCAGCCCCAGCATTTT.

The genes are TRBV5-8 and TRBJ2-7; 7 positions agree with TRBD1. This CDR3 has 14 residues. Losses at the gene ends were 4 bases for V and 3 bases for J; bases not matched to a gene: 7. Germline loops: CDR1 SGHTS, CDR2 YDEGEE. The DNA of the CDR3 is TGTGCCAGCAGCCTCCGGGACAGCGACTACGAGCAGTACTTC. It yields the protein CASSLRDSDYEQYF.

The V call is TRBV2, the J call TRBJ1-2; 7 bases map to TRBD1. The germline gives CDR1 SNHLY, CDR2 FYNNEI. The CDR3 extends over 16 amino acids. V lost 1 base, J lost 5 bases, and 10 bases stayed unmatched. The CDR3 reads CASSEGDRLYFYGYTF. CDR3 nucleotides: TGTGCCAGCAGTGAAGGGGACAGACTATATTTTTATGGCTACACCTTC.